This TCR beta chain is from a study of molecular identifiers for immune sequencing clone quantification. Study summary: Replicate experiments took RNA from about 20,000 or 100,000 naive CD8 cells, divided it five ways and sequenced four.

Germline CDR1 and CDR2: KGHSH and LQKENI. This CDR3 has 16 residues. Trimming took 2 bases from V and 4 from J, leaving 17 bases between them. Bulk TCR library preparation followed previously described methods with listed TCR primers. TCRdb re-called the PCR reads with MiXCR, one entry per CDR3 protein. The table lists some 320,000 distinct CDR3 sequences, roughly a quarter of them singletons. Sorting captured naive CD8 T cells as CD8+CD4-CCR7+CD45RA+. This clonotype originated in a human donor in good health. Some libraries in this study had Jurkat cell RNA spiked in. The chain couples TRBV18 to TRBJ1-2; tentatively, D is TRBD1 (5 bases). Sequencing input: naive CD8+ T cells from blood, with Jurkat cell RNA spiked in. Subset defined: FACS-sorted CD8+CD4-CCR7+CD45RA+ naive T cells. This chain's CDR3 is CASSPNGRERGYGYTF. In DNA, the CDR3 is TGTGCCAGCTCACCAAACGGCAGGGAGCGAGGCTATGGCTACACCTTC.